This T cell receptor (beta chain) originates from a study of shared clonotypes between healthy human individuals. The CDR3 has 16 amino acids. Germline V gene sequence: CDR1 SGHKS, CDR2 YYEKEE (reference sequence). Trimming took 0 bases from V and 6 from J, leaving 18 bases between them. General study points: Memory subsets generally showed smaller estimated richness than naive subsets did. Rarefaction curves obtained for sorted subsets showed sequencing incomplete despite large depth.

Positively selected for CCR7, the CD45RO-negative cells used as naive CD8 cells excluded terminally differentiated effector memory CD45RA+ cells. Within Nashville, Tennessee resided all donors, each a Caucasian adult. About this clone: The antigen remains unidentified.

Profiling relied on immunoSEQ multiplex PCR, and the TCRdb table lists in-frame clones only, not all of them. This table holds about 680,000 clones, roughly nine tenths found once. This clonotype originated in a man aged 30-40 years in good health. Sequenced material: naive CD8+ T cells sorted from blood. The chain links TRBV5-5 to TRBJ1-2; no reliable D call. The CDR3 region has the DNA TGTGCCAGCAGCTTGGCCCTGAGCAGTCCCGTCGATGGCTACACCTTC. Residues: CASSLALSSPVDGYTF.